This TCR beta chain stems from a study of T cell responses to AZD1222 COVID-19 vaccine. Study context: Timing groups of about 4 and about 12 weeks for second doses were pooled.

The CDR3 runs 13 residues. V lost 3 bases and J lost 7, with 12 bases in between. Measured with immunoSEQ multiplex PCR; TCRdb has only the in-frame clones, and not every one. Of under 70,000 clones in the sample, roughly 80% are singletons; the top ten hold about 14%. This receptor was obtained from an adult in good health. Specimen: peripheral blood, collected on day 0 of AZD1222 vaccination. The chain joins TRBV12-3 or TRBV12-4 to TRBJ1-2; the D gene is possibly TRBD1 (5 bases). CDR3 protein: CASSFRSGAGYTF. The DNA of the CDR3 is TGTGCCAGCAGTTTTAGGAGTGGGGCTGGCTACACCTTC.